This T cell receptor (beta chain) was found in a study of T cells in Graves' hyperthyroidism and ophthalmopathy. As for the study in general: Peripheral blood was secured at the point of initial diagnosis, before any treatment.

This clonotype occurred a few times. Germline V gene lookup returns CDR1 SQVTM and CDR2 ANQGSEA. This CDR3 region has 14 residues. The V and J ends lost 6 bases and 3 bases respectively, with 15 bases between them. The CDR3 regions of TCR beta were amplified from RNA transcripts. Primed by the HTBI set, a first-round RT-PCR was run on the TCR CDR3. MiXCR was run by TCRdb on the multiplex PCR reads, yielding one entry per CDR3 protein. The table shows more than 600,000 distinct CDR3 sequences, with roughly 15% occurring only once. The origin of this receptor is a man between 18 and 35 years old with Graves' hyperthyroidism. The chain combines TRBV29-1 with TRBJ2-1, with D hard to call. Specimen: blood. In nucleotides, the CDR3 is TGCAGCGTCCCGGTGCGGTGCTACTACAATGAGCAGTTCTTC. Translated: CSVPVRCYYNEQFF.